The 16 T cell receptor beta chains given below trace back to one sample, sequenced in a study of patients and donors after allogeneic stem cell transplantation. TCRdb redid the calling of the RT-PCR reads with MiXCR, one entry per CDR3 protein. The sample records about a million distinct CDR3 sequences, about 20% being singletons. Material: blood, either unsorted or a sorted T cell fraction (not recorded which). The source is a human donor who was either an allogeneic HSCT recipient or a stem cell or donor lymphocyte infusion donor (not recorded which). It is not recorded whose cells these are; they may come from a transplant donor.

This clonotype was counted a few times. V is TRBV28 and J is TRBJ2-3; a weak D match, TRBD2 (5 bases). Germline-derived CDR1 and CDR2 are MDHEN and SYDVKM. The germline V and J ends were trimmed by 2 bases and 0 bases, with 15 bases remaining between them. There are 17 residues in the CDR3. CDR3 sequence: CASSLGRGAVSTDTQYF. As DNA, the CDR3 is TGTGCCAGCAGTTTAGGACGAGGAGCGGTTAGCACAGATACGCAGTATTTT. The full variable domain, in which reference TRBV28 and TRBJ2-3 provide the parts outside the CDR3, is DVKVTQSSRYLVKRTGEKVFLECVQDMDHENMFWYRQDPGLGLRLIYFSYDVKMKEKGDIPEGYSVSREKKERFSLILESASTNQTSMYLCASSLGRGAVSTDTQYFGPGTRLTVL.

CDR3 DNA sequence: TGTGCCAGCAGCCTAGGGACTAGCGGGGGGGGTGTCTACGAGCAGTACTTC. Amino acids: CASSLGTSGGGVYEQYF. The J gene is TRBJ2-7, the V gene TRBV7-2, with 16 bases matching TRBD2. V lost 5 bases, J lost 3 bases, and 7 bases stayed unmatched. Germline assignment: CDR1 SGHTA and CDR2 FQGNSA. The CDR3 has 17 amino acids. Full variable domain (remainder filled in from reference TRBV7-2 and TRBJ2-7): GAGVSQSPSNKVTEKGKDVELRCDPISGHTALYWYRQSLGQGLEFLIYFQGNSAPDKSGLPSDRFSAERTGGSVSTLTIQRTQQEDSAVYLCASSLGTSGGGVYEQYFGPGTRLTVT.

The rearrangement links TRBV4-2 to TRBJ2-1; 10 nucleotides match TRBD2. J lost 6 bases, V lost 2 bases, and 4 bases had no gene match. The CDR3 spans 15 residues. CDR1 and CDR2 from the germline V gene are LGHNA and YNFKEQ. The CDR3 nucleotides read TGTGCCAGCAGCCAACCGGGACTAGCGACCAATGAGCAGTTCTTC. It specifies CASSQPGLATNEQFF.

This clonotype was observed many times. The chain joins TRBV6-1 to TRBJ1-1; no reliable D call. The ends were cut back, 6 bases at V and 0 bases at J, with 17 bases in the middle. Germline CDR1 and CDR2: MNHNS and SASEGT. The CDR3 loop spans 16 amino acids. The CDR3 reads CASSQGWPFMNTEAFF. As DNA, the CDR3 is TGTGCCAGCAGCCAAGGATGGCCTTTTATGAACACTGAAGCTTTCTTT.

The rearrangement joins TRBV4-2 to TRBJ2-5; D gene ambiguous. Trimming removed 0 bases at V and 1 base at J, with 9 bases between. The CDR3 loop spans 15 amino acids. The germline V gene has CDR1 LGHNA and CDR2 YNFKEQ. CDR3 protein: CASSQDGRLQETQYF. In DNA form, the CDR3 reads TGTGCCAGCAGCCAAGATGGGCGCCTCCAAGAGACCCAGTACTTC.

At least ten counts were recorded for this clonotype. CDR3 DNA: TGCGCCAGCAGCCAAGAATTAGCGGGGAGTGGCACAGATACGCAGTATTTT. Translation gives CASSQELAGSGTDTQYF. The V call is TRBV4-3, the J call TRBJ2-3, with 8 bases fitting TRBD2. Germline lookup yields CDR1 LGHNA and CDR2 YSLEER. CDR3 size: 17 residues. V trimming: 0 bases; J trimming: 1 base; junction bases outside the gene matches: 6.

The chain recombines TRBV12-5 with TRBJ2-7; 7 nucleotides line up with TRBD1. V dropped 6 bases and J dropped 1; count of bases not matched to a gene: 18. The CDR3 extends over 18 amino acids. Germline values: CDR1 LGHNT, CDR2 FRNRAP. DNA of the CDR3: TGTGCTAGTGGGGGCTTAATCTCGACCAGGGGGAAGTCCTACGAGCAGTACTTC. Protein product: CASGGLISTRGKSYEQYF.

This clonotype was picked up a small number of times. This sequence joins TRBV12-3 or TRBV12-4 and TRBJ2-2; TRBD1 or TRBD2 may be the D gene (6 bases each). V was clipped by 5 bases and J by 5 bases, with 9 bases between them. This CDR3 is 13 amino acids long. The CDR3 reads CASSRGETGELFF. For the CDR3, the DNA is TGTGCCAGCAGTAGGGGGGAGACCGGGGAGCTGTTTTTT.

The chain uses TRBV29-1 and TRBJ1-1; D gene unclear. The germline V gene has CDR1 SQVTM and CDR2 ANQGSEA. This CDR3 region has 15 residues. The V and J ends lost 0 bases and 0 bases respectively, with 11 bases between them. The CDR3 nucleotides read TGCAGCGTTGAAGATCTTGGGCGTTTGAACACTGAAGCTTTCTTT. This gives the protein CSVEDLGRLNTEAFF.

This rearrangement joins TRBV19 to TRBJ2-1; TRBD1 matches at 7 bases. The CDR3 loop spans 13 amino acids. V lost 4 bases, J lost 6 bases, and 3 bases stayed unmatched. From germline, CDR1 is LNHDA and CDR2 SQIVND (reference sequence). For the CDR3, the DNA is TGTGCCAGTAGTACCTACAGGGGCAATGAGCAGTTCTTC. It specifies CASSTYRGNEQFF. The full variable domain, rest sourced from reference TRBV19 and TRBJ2-1, is DGGITQSPKYLFRKEGQNVTLSCEQNLNHDAMYWYRQDPGQGLRLIYYSQIVNDFQKGDIAEGYSVSREKKESFPLTVTSAQKNPTAFYLCASSTYRGNEQFFGPGTRLTVL.

This clonotype occurred a few times. The V gene is TRBV19, the J gene TRBJ2-7, with D perhaps matching TRBD1 (5 bases). The V gene lost 3 bases and the J gene lost 7 bases, with 13 bases spanning the gap. The CDR3 totals 13 residues. Germline assignment: CDR1 LNHDA and CDR2 SQIVND (reference sequence). The CDR3, as DNA: TGTGCCAGTAGTATCGTCCAGGGCAGTGAGCAGTACTTC. It yields the protein CASSIVQGSEQYF.

This clonotype was seen a handful of times. The rearrangement joins TRBV27 to TRBJ1-5, with D possibly TRBD1 on 6 matching bases. V was trimmed by 5 bases and J by 10 bases, leaving 15 bases between them. The CDR3 has 13 amino acids. Per germline, CDR1 MNHEY and CDR2 SMNVEV (reference sequence). In nucleotides, the CDR3 is TGTGCCAGCAGTCCACAGGGACTACTACCCCAGCATTTT. Amino acids: CASSPQGLLPQHF.

Here the CDR3 DNA reads TGTGCCACCAGTGACCCCCGGGACAGGGAGGGTCAGCCCCAGCATTTT. The encoded protein is CATSDPRDREGQPQHF. This chain uses TRBV24-1 with TRBJ1-5; 9 bases map to TRBD1. This CDR3 has 16 amino acids. J was trimmed by 6 bases and V by 4 bases; bases with no gene match: 9. CDR1 is KGHDR and CDR2 is SFDVKD in the germline V gene.

This clonotype was seen a few times. The J gene is TRBJ2-3, the V gene TRBV20-1; 12 nucleotides line up with TRBD2. This CDR3 has 19 amino acids. V gave up 1 base and J gave up 5 bases; unmatched junction bases: 16. CDR1 is DFQATT and CDR2 is SNEGSKA in the germline V gene (reference sequence). CDR3 protein: CSARGFRLAGGLIGDTQYF. Written as DNA, the CDR3 is TGCAGTGCTAGAGGGTTCCGCCTAGCGGGAGGGTTAATCGGAGATACGCAGTATTTT.

Only one count was recorded for this clonotype. The rearrangement uses TRBV29-1 and TRBJ2-1; 9 bases map to TRBD2. The CDR3 runs to 13 residues. Germline values: CDR1 SQVTM, CDR2 ANQGSEA. The CDR3: CRAGGRSYNEQFF. The CDR3 region has the DNA TGCAGGGCGGGGGGGCGAAGTTACAATGAGCAGTTCTTC.

In nucleotides, the CDR3 is TGTGCCAGCAGTCGACGAACAGGGGTCGCAATGGCGACTGAAAAACTGTTTTTT. Residues: CASSRRTGVAMATEKLFF. This chain joins TRBV6-1 and TRBJ1-4; 7 bases are shared with TRBD1. Germline loops: CDR1 MNHNS, CDR2 SASEGT. Trimming cost V 5 bases and J 7 bases; bases outside gene matches: 19. This CDR3 is 18 amino acids long.